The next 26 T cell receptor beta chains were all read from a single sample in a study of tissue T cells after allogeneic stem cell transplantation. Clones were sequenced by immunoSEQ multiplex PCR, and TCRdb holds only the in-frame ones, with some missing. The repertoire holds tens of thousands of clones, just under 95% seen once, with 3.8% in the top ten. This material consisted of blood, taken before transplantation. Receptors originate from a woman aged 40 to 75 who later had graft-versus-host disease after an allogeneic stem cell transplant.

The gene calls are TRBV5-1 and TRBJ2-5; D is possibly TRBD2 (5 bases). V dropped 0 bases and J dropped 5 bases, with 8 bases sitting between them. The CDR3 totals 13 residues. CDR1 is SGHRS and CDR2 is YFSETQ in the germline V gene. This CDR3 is CASSLVPGETQYF. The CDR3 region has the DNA TGCGCCAGCAGCTTGGTGCCGGGGGAGACCCAGTACTTC.

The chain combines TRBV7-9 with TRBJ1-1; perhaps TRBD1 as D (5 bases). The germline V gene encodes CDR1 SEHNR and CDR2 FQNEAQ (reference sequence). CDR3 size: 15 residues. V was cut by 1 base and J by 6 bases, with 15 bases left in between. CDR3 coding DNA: TGTGCCAGCAGCTTAGTCACAATAAGGGGCCCTGAAGCTTTCTTT. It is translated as CASSLVTIRGPEAFF.

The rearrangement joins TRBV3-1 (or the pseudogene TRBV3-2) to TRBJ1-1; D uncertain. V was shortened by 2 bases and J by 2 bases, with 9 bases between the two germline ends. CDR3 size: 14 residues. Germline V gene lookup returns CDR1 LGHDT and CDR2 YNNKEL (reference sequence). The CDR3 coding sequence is TGTGCCAGCAGCCAATCTGGGATAAACACTGAAGCTTTCTTT. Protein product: CASSQSGINTEAFF.

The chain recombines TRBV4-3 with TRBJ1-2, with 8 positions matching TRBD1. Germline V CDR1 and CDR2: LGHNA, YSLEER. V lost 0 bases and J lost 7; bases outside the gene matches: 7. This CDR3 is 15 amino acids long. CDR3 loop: CASSQDVRGQGGYTF. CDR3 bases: TGCGCCAGCAGCCAAGACGTCAGGGGGCAGGGTGGCTACACCTTC.

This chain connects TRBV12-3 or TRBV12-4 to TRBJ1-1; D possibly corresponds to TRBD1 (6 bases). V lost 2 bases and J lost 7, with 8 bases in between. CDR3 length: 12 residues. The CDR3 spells CASSLRGFEAFF. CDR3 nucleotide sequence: TGTGCCAGCAGTTTAAGGGGGTTTGAAGCTTTCTTT.

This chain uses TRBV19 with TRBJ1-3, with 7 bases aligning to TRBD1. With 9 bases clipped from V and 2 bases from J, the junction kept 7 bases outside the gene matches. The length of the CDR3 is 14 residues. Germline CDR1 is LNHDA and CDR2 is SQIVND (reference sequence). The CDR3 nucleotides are TGTGCCAGCGCCAGCGGGACAGCTGGAAACACCATATATTTT. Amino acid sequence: CASASGTAGNTIYF.

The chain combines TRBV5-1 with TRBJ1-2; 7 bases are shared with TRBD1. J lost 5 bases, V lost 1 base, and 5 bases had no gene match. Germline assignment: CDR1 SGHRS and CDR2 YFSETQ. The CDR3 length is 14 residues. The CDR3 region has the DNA TGCGCCAGCAGCTTGCAGGGGGAGCAGTATGGCTACACCTTC. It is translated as CASSLQGEQYGYTF.

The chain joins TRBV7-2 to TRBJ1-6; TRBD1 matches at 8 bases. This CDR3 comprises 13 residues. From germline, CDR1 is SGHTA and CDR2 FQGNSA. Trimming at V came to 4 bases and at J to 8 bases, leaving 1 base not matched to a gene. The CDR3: CASSSDRDSPLHF. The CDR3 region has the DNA TGTGCCAGCAGCTCGGACAGGGATTCACCCCTCCACTTT.

The CDR3 region is CASSQAGRNYGYTF. The CDR3 DNA follows: TGTGCCAGCAGCCAAGCGGGGCGCAACTATGGCTACACCTTC. The V gene is TRBV14, the J gene TRBJ1-2, with D possibly TRBD1 on 5 matching bases. This CDR3 contains 14 residues. V lost 1 base and J lost 2, with 8 bases in between. Germline V gene lookup returns CDR1 SGHDN and CDR2 FVKESK.

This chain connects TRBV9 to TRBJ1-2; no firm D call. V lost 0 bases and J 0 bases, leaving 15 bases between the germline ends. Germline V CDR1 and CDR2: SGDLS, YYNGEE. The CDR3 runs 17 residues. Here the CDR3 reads CASSVDPDTKANYGYTF. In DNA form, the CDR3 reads TGTGCCAGCAGCGTAGACCCAGACACGAAAGCTAACTATGGCTACACCTTC.

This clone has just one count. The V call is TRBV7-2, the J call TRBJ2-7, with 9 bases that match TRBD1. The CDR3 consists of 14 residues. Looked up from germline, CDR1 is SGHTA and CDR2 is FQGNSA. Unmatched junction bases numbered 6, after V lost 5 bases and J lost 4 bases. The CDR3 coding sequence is TGTGCCAGCAGCACGGGACAGGGAAAGTACGAGCAGTACTTC. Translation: CASSTGQGKYEQYF.

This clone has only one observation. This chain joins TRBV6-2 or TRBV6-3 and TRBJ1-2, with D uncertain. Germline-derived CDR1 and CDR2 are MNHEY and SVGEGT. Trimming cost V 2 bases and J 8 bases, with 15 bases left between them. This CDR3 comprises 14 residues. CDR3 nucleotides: TGTGCCAGCAGTTACATGGAACTGGCCGGCGGCTACACCTTC. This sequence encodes CASSYMELAGGYTF.

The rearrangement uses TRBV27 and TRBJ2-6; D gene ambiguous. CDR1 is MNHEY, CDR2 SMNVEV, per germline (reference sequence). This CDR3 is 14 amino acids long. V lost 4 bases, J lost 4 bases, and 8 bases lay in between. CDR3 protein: CASSSAPGANVLTF. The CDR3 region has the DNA TGTGCCAGCAGTTCAGCACCCGGGGCCAACGTCCTGACTTTC. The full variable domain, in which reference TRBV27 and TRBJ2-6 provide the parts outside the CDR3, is EAQVTQNPRYLITVTGKKLTVTCSQNMNHEYMSWYRQDPGLGLRQIYYSMNVEVTDKGDVPEGYKVSRKEKRNFPLILESPSPNQTSLYFCASSSAPGANVLTFGAGSRLTVL.

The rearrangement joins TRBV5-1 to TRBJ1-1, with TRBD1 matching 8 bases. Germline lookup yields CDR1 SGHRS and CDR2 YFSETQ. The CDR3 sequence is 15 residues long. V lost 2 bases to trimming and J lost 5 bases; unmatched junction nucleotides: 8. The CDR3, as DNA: TGCGCCAGCAGCTTCGCCGGACAGGGCTGGACTGAAGCTTTCTTT. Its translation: CASSFAGQGWTEAFF.

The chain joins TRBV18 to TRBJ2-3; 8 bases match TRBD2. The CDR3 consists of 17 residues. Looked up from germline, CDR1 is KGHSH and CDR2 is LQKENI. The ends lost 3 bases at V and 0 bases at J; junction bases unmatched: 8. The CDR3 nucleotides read TGTGCCAGCTCACCGACCCGGGGGGGAGCTAGCACAGATACGCAGTATTTT. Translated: CASSPTRGGASTDTQYF.

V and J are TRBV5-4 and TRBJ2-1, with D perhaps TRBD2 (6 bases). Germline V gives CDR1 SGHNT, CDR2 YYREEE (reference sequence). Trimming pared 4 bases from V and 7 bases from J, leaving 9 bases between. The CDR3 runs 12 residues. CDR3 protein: CASSPSANEQFF. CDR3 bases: TGTGCCAGCAGCCCTAGCGCAAATGAGCAGTTCTTC.

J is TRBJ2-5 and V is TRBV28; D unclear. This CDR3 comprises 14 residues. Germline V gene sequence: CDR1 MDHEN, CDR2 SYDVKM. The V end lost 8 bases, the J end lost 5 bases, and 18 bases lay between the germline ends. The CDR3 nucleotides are TGTGCCAGCCTGACGGGTCCGGCGTCGGAGACCCAGTACTTC. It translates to CASLTGPASETQYF.

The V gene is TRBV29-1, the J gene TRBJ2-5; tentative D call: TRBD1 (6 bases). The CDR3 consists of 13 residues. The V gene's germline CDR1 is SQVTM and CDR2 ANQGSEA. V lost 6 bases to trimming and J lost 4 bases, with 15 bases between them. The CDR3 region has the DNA TGCAGCGTAGAACAGGGTCTGTTAGAGACCCAGTACTTC. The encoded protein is CSVEQGLLETQYF.

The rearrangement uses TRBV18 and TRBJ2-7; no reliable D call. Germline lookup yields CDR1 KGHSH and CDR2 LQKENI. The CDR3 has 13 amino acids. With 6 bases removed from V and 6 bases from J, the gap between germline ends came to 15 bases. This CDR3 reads CASSAAQSGEQYF. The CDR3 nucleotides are TGTGCCAGCTCTGCAGCCCAATCTGGCGAGCAGTACTTC.

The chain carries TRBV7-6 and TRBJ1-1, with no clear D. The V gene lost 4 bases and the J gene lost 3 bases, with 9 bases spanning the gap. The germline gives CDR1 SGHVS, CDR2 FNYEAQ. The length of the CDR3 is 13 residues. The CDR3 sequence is CASSSRPDTEAFF. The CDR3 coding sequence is TGTGCCAGCAGCTCAAGACCTGACACTGAAGCTTTCTTT. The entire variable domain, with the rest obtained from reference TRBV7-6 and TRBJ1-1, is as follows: GAGVSQSPRYKVTKRGQDVALRCDPISGHVSLYWYRQALGQGPEFLTYFNYEAQQDKSGLPNDRFSAERPEGSISTLTIQRTEQRDSAMYRCASSSRPDTEAFFGQGTRLTVV.

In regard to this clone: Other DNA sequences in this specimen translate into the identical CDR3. CDR3 sequence: CASSIRSNEQFF. The CDR3, as DNA: TGTGCCAGTAGTATTCGTAGCAATGAGCAGTTCTTC. The chain couples TRBV19 to TRBJ2-1; D unclear. V lost 3 bases and J lost 6, with 6 bases in between. Per germline, CDR1 LNHDA and CDR2 SQIVND (reference sequence). The CDR3 consists of 12 residues.

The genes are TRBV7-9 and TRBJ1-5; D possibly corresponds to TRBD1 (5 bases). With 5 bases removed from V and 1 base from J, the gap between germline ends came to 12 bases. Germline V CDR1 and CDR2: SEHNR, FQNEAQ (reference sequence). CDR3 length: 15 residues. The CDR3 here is CASSRGGESNQPQHF. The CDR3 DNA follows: TGTGCCAGCAGCCGGGGAGGGGAAAGCAATCAGCCCCAGCATTTT.

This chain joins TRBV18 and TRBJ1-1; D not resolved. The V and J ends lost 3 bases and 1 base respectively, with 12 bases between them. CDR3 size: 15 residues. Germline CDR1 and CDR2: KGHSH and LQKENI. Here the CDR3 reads CASSPSLGSNTEAFF. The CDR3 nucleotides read TGTGCCAGCTCACCTTCACTAGGATCGAACACTGAAGCTTTCTTT.

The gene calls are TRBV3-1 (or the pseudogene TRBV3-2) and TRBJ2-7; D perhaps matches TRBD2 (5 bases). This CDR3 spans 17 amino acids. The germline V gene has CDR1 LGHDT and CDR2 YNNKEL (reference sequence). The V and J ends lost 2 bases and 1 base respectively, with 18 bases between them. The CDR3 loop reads CASSQMKLPGSSYEQYF. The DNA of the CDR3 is TGTGCCAGCAGCCAAATGAAACTACCGGGATCATCCTACGAGCAGTACTTC.

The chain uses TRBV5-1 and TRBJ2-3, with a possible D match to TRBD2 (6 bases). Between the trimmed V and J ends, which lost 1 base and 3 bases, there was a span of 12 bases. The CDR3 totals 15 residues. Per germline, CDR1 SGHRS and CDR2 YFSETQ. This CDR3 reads CASSLMGGNTDTQYF. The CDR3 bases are TGCGCCAGCAGCTTGATGGGCGGGAATACAGATACGCAGTATTTT. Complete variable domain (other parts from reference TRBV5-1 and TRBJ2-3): KAGVTQTPRYLIKTRGQQVTLSCSPISGHRSVSWYQQTPGQGLQFLFEYFSETQRNKGNFPGRFSGRQFSNSRSEMNVSTLELGDSALYLCASSLMGGNTDTQYFGPGTRLTVL.

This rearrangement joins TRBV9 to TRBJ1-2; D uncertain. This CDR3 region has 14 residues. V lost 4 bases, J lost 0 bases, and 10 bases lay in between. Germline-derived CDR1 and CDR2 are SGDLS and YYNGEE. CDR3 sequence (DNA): TGTGCCAGCAGCCCCCGGAACTCTAACTATGGCTACACCTTC. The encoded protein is CASSPRNSNYGYTF.